This is a list of T cell receptor beta chains from one sample in a study of beta chain features in type 1 diabetes. The protocol was immunoSEQ multiplex PCR, while the TCRdb copy is restricted to in-frame clones and leaves out a portion. The sample lists more than 300,000 clones, 9.6% occurring once. The material sequenced was central memory CD4+ T cells from blood. The receptor set was obtained from a man in his thirties or forties with type 1 diabetes. CDR3s leave out the opening cysteine and the closing phenylalanine or tryptophan. The order of the fields is V gene, clone size, J gene, CDR3 protein. Some rows have no size entry. The others give once, few or many, or a class for an expanded clone.

v_gene: TRBV7-2; abundance: .; j_gene: TRBJ2-7; CDR3aa: ASSLERASYEQY
v_gene: TRBV5-1; abundance: once; j_gene: TRBJ1-3; CDR3aa: ASSLRTGSGNTIY
v_gene: TRBV2; abundance: few; j_gene: TRBJ1-1; CDR3aa: ASSESVGRYNTEAF
v_gene: TRBV18; abundance: .; j_gene: TRBJ1-1; CDR3aa: ASSTGNTEAF
v_gene: TRBV28; abundance: few; j_gene: TRBJ1-1; CDR3aa: ASSFVGGGTEAF
v_gene: TRBV10-3; abundance: many; j_gene: TRBJ1-2; CDR3aa: AITMGSAPEGYT
v_gene: TRBV7-9; abundance: .; j_gene: TRBJ2-5; CDR3aa: ASSLGGVQETQY
v_gene: TRBV2; abundance: .; j_gene: TRBJ1-1; CDR3aa: ASSADLRRTEAF
v_gene: TRBV7-5; abundance: .; j_gene: TRBJ1-2; CDR3aa: ASTPTRGS
v_gene: TRBV6-5; abundance: .; j_gene: TRBJ1-5; CDR3aa: ASRRTGASNQPQH
v_gene: TRBV7-8; abundance: many; j_gene: TRBJ1-1; CDR3aa: ASRYTGMNTEAF
v_gene: TRBV4-2; abundance: .; j_gene: TRBJ1-2; CDR3aa: ASSQDQGTALYGYT
v_gene: TRBV11-3; abundance: .; j_gene: TRBJ2-7; CDR3aa: ASSLTATYEQY
v_gene: TRBV28; abundance: many; j_gene: TRBJ1-3; CDR3aa: ASRAGPSSGNTIY
v_gene: TRBV7-2; abundance: few; j_gene: TRBJ2-3; CDR3aa: ASSPRLAGDTQY
v_gene: TRBV6-1; abundance: .; j_gene: TRBJ1-2; CDR3aa: ASSEDRGNYGYT
v_gene: TRBV7-2; abundance: .; j_gene: TRBJ2-3; CDR3aa: ASSLQGTSGRGATDTQY
v_gene: TRBV7-9; abundance: once; j_gene: TRBJ1-1; CDR3aa: ASGLGEKAF
v_gene: TRBV28; abundance: few; j_gene: TRBJ2-7; CDR3aa: ASRSQGPYEQY
v_gene: TRBV5-1; abundance: .; j_gene: TRBJ2-2; CDR3aa: ASSWDFTGELF
v_gene: TRBV7-9; abundance: few; j_gene: TRBJ2-7; CDR3aa: ASSSRTGNEQY
v_gene: TRBV11-2; abundance: few; j_gene: TRBJ2-1; CDR3aa: ASSFSAGGPDEQF
v_gene: TRBV30; abundance: .; j_gene: TRBJ2-6; CDR3aa: ASMPGANVLT
v_gene: TRBV29-1; abundance: .; j_gene: TRBJ2-3; CDR3aa: SVENSGRIDGDTQY
v_gene: TRBV27; abundance: .; j_gene: TRBJ2-7; CDR3aa: ASSLLDRLPYEQY
v_gene: TRBV19; abundance: .; j_gene: TRBJ2-5; CDR3aa: ASSESLGETQY
v_gene: TRBV7-2; abundance: many; j_gene: TRBJ2-2; CDR3aa: ASSLKWGIGELF
v_gene: TRBV7-9; abundance: once; j_gene: TRBJ1-6; CDR3aa: ASSSGQVNSPLH
v_gene: TRBV6-1; abundance: few; j_gene: TRBJ1-4; CDR3aa: ATLEKLF
v_gene: TRBV5-6; abundance: .; j_gene: TRBJ2-2; CDR3aa: ASSLGSDDTGELF